The 20 T cell receptor beta chains listed next were all sequenced from one sample in a study of a mutant IDH1 vaccine in newly diagnosed glioma. Assay used: immunoSEQ multiplex PCR; TCRdb lists only in-frame clones, some missing. The table shows about 36,000 clones, with 81% occurring only once. No antigens are known for them. Time point defined: week 5, during vaccination. Every vaccine dose comprised 300 ug of mutant IDH1 20-mer peptide plus topical imiquimod. The sequencing used PBMCs, collected from a glioma patient whose treatment included an IDH1 peptide vaccine. These receptors were collected from a man aged 50 to 60 with glioma.

The J gene is TRBJ1-2, the V gene TRBV6-6; D is undetermined. Germline values: CDR1 MNHNY, CDR2 SVGAGI (reference sequence). CDR3 length equals 10 residues. V shed 8 bases and J shed 7 bases, with 8 bases lying between them. The DNA of the CDR3 is TGTGCCAGCGGTGACGGTGGCTACACCTTC. This gives the protein CASGDGGYTF.

This chain joins TRBV11-2 and TRBJ1-4, with 7 bases identical to TRBD1. Per germline, CDR1 SGHAT and CDR2 FQNNGV. V dropped 5 bases and J dropped 7; count of bases not matched to a gene: 10. The CDR3 loop spans 15 amino acids. In DNA, the CDR3 is TGTGCCAGCAGCATTAGACAGGGATCAGGTGAAAAACTGTTTTTT. This translates into CASSIRQGSGEKLFF.

V usage is TRBV9 and J usage is TRBJ2-3; D is perhaps TRBD2 (6 bases). CDR1 is SGDLS and CDR2 is YYNGEE in the germline V gene. This CDR3 is built from 15 residues. Between the trimmed V and J ends, which lost 4 bases and 4 bases, there was a span of 16 bases. CDR3 sequence (DNA): TGTGCCAGCAGCCCCTCGGGGGAATTCGCAGATACGCAGTATTTT. Encoded protein: CASSPSGEFADTQYF.

This sequence joins TRBV2 and TRBJ2-3; maybe TRBD2 (6 bases). From germline, CDR1 is SNHLY and CDR2 FYNNEI. CDR3 size: 15 residues. With 7 bases removed from V and 0 bases from J, the gap between germline ends came to 14 bases. The CDR3 region is CASKGRSGSTDTQYF. CDR3 sequence (DNA): TGTGCCAGCAAGGGGAGGAGCGGAAGCACAGATACGCAGTATTTT.

The count of this clone is one. V and J are TRBV5-1 and TRBJ1-1; possible D gene TRBD1, 6 bases. The V gene lost 4 bases and the J gene lost 3 bases, with 16 bases spanning the gap. The CDR3 totals 15 residues. Germline V gene data show CDR1 as SGHRS and CDR2 as YFSETQ. CDR3 loop: CASSQGPYLDTEAFF. CDR3 in DNA: TGCGCCAGCAGCCAGGGGCCTTACTTGGACACTGAAGCTTTCTTT. Combining the CDR3 with reference TRBV5-1 and TRBJ1-1 gives the whole variable domain KAGVTQTPRYLIKTRGQQVTLSCSPISGHRSVSWYQQTPGQGLQFLFEYFSETQRNKGNFPGRFSGRQFSNSRSEMNVSTLELGDSALYLCASSQGPYLDTEAFFGQGTRLTVV.

This clone was seen once. V gene TRBV11-3 combines with J gene TRBJ2-5; weak D call: TRBD2 (5 bases). V lost 7 bases, J lost 2 bases, and 20 bases lay in between. CDR3 length equals 16 residues. Germline V gene lookup returns CDR1 SGHNT and CDR2 YENEEA. DNA for the CDR3: TGTGCCAGCACCCCTTCTGGCCGAGGGCCGCAAGAGACCCAGTACTTC. Residues: CASTPSGRGPQETQYF.

The chain employs TRBV29-1 and TRBJ1-3; TRBD1 matches 9 bases. V gave up 7 bases and J gave up 4 bases; unmatched junction bases: 2. Per the germline V gene, CDR1 is SQVTM and CDR2 is ANQGSEA. The CDR3 is made up of 12 amino acids. The CDR3 DNA follows: TGCAGCGGGGGGACAGGGGGAAACACCATATATTTT. Its protein is CSGGTGGNTIYF.

The chain joins TRBV2 to TRBJ2-4; D tentatively fits TRBD1 or TRBD2 (5 bases each). V was cut by 5 bases and J by 3 bases, with 14 bases left in between. The CDR3 spans 15 residues. CDR1 is SNHLY and CDR2 is FYNNEI in the germline V gene. CDR3 nucleotides: TGTGCCAGCAGTCCAGACTTTGGGGGCAAAAACATTCAGTACTTC. Translated: CASSPDFGGKNIQYF.

The chain employs TRBV5-4 and TRBJ2-7; 10 bases match TRBD2. This CDR3 comprises 15 residues. The germline V gene has CDR1 SGHNT and CDR2 YYREEE (reference sequence). The V gene end was trimmed by 5 bases and the J gene end by 5 bases; junction bases not matched to a gene: 10. CDR3 protein: CASSPRTSGFDEQYF. CDR3 coding DNA: TGTGCCAGCAGTCCTCGGACTAGCGGATTCGACGAGCAGTACTTC. The whole variable domain, remainder taken from reference TRBV5-4 and TRBJ2-7, is ETGVTQSPTHLIKTRGQQVTLRCSSQSGHNTVSWYQQALGQGPQFIFQYYREEENGRGNFPPRFSGLQFPNYSSELNVNALELDDSALYLCASSPRTSGFDEQYFGPGTRLTVT.

This chain uses TRBV11-1 with TRBJ1-4; D uncertain. V was shortened by 5 bases and J by 4 bases, with 8 bases between the two germline ends. This CDR3 has 13 amino acids. Germline loops: CDR1 SGHAT, CDR2 FQDESV (reference sequence). CDR3 DNA sequence: TGTGCCAGCAGCCCCGGGGTTAATGAAAAACTGTTTTTT. Protein: CASSPGVNEKLFF.

The chain couples TRBV27 to TRBJ2-1, with 7 positions matching TRBD2. The CDR3 loop spans 15 amino acids. The germline gives CDR1 MNHEY, CDR2 SMNVEV (reference sequence). The junction had 6 bases not matched to a gene; V was cut back by 7 bases and J by 0 bases. The CDR3 sequence is CASTHGTTSYNEQFF. The CDR3 nucleotides are TGTGCCAGCACCCACGGGACTACCTCCTACAATGAGCAGTTCTTC.

J is TRBJ2-1 and V is TRBV7-9, with 9 bases identical to TRBD1. CDR1 is SEHNR and CDR2 is FQNEAQ in the germline V gene (reference sequence). The CDR3 has 17 residues. The junction had 20 bases not matched to a gene; V was cut back by 5 bases and J by 12 bases. The DNA of the CDR3 is TGTGCCAGCAGCAGGGCTGGGGGGACAGGGACCCATCGGAGGCAGTTCTTC. Its protein is CASSRAGGTGTHRRQFF. Drawing the rest from reference TRBV7-9 and TRBJ2-1, the complete variable domain is DTGVSQNPRHKITKRGQNVTFRCDPISEHNRLYWYRQTLGQGPEFLTYFQNEAQLEKSRLLSDRFSAERPKGSFSTLEIQRTEQGDSAMYLCASSRAGGTGTHRRQFFGPGTRLTVL.

V is TRBV6-1 and J is TRBJ2-1, with unresolved D. CDR3 length: 14 amino acids. CDR1 MNHNS and CDR2 SASEGT come from the germline V gene. Trimming removed 4 bases from V and 0 bases from J, with 7 bases in between. This chain's CDR3 is CASSGASSYNEQFF. The CDR3 DNA follows: TGTGCCAGCAGTGGGGCAAGCTCCTACAATGAGCAGTTCTTC.

This clone appeared a single time. The V call is TRBV11-2, the J call TRBJ1-1; unclear D gene. This CDR3 is 14 amino acids long. V was trimmed by 5 bases and J by 6 bases, leaving 16 bases between them. Per the germline V gene, CDR1 is SGHAT and CDR2 is FQNNGV. The DNA of the CDR3 is TGTGCCAGCAGCCTCGAGACAAGTAGGGCTGAAGCTTTCTTT. This gives the protein CASSLETSRAEAFF.

In this sample, this clone turned up a few times. The chain's CDR3 is CASSERQSTNEKLFF. The DNA for the CDR3 is TGTGCCAGCAGCGAGAGACAGTCAACTAATGAAAAACTGTTTTTT. The V gene is TRBV7-2, the J gene TRBJ1-4; D is perhaps TRBD1 (5 bases). V lost 5 bases and J lost 0, with 10 bases in between. Germline V gene lookup returns CDR1 SGHTA and CDR2 FQGNSA. This CDR3 is 15 amino acids long. Drawing the rest from reference TRBV7-2 and TRBJ1-4, the complete variable domain is GAGVSQSPSNKVTEKGKDVELRCDPISGHTALYWYRQSLGQGLEFLIYFQGNSAPDKSGLPSDRFSAERTGGSVSTLTIQRTQQEDSAVYLCASSERQSTNEKLFFGSGTQLSVL.

The chain employs TRBV2 and TRBJ2-3, with D hard to call. Germline V CDR1 and CDR2: SNHLY, FYNNEI. The V end lost 3 bases, the J end lost 2 bases, and 12 bases lay between the germline ends. The CDR3 consists of 15 residues. CDR3 protein: CASSEYSLITDTQYF. CDR3 sequence (DNA): TGTGCCAGCAGTGAGTACTCATTGATCACAGATACGCAGTATTTT.

The CDR3 region has the DNA TGTGCCAGCAGCCAAGATGTGGGTGGTCAGGGGAATGAAAAACTGTTTTTT. This codes for CASSQDVGGQGNEKLFF. The chain joins TRBV4-2 to TRBJ1-4; a possible D gene is TRBD1 (6 bases). V lost 0 bases to trimming and J lost 5 bases, with 16 bases between them. The CDR3 is made up of 17 amino acids. CDR1 is LGHNA and CDR2 is YNFKEQ in the germline V gene.

This clone is medium-sized (0.01 to 0.1%) by share. V and J are TRBV6-1 and TRBJ1-2; 9 bases align to TRBD1. V was clipped by 5 bases and J by 7 bases; unmatched bases: 8. CDR3 length: 14 amino acids. Germline V gene sequence: CDR1 MNHNS, CDR2 SASEGT. The CDR3 loop is CASSPRGQGAGYTF. The CDR3 DNA reads as TGTGCCAGCAGTCCGCGGGGACAGGGAGCTGGCTACACCTTC.

The gene calls are TRBV9 and TRBJ2-5, with TRBD1 matching 8 bases. This CDR3 has 15 amino acids. Per germline, CDR1 SGDLS and CDR2 YYNGEE. V shed 1 base and J 0 bases; nucleotides not matched to a gene: 2. CDR3: CASSVYRGYQETQYF. CDR3 DNA: TGTGCCAGCAGCGTATACAGGGGGTACCAAGAGACCCAGTACTTC.

The genes are TRBV2 and TRBJ2-7; maybe TRBD1 (6 bases). Trimming took off 6 bases at V and 5 bases at J, with 11 bases between the two ends. Germline CDR1 and CDR2: SNHLY and FYNNEI. This CDR3 has 12 amino acids. Here the CDR3 reads CASRRRQDEQYF. CDR3 DNA: TGTGCCAGCAGGAGGAGACAGGACGAGCAGTACTTC.